This T cell receptor beta chain comes out of a study of blood T cell repertoires in COVID-19. Study-wide context: COVID-19 samples from acute and convalescent phases originated in the United States, Italy and Spain. Sources were T cells, B-cell-depleted T cells, or PBMCs; the material itself was cDNA or gDNA.

Germline V gene lookup returns CDR1 SNHLY and CDR2 FYNNEI. V dropped 6 bases and J dropped 6; count of bases not matched to a gene: 3. The CDR3 is made up of 13 amino acids. This clone is a singleton in its sample. Per the original data handling: Nucleated cell counts were estimated from reference gene primer amplification. The data were produced by immunoSEQ multiplex PCR, yet TCRdb's version contains in-frame clones alone and is incomplete. From that table come the V and J calls and clone size; the DNA was used to work out D and trimming. The repertoire consists of 100,000 or so clones, with almost 85% occurring once and the leading ten covering more than 9%.

The sequencing sample was made of peripheral blood. This receptor was taken from a middle-aged man with active or convalescent COVID-19. The chain couples TRBV2 to TRBJ1-5, with TRBD1 matching over 9 bases. The CDR3, as DNA: TGTGCCAGCAGCGACAGGGGGGTTCAGCCCCAGCATTTT. Protein product: CASSDRGVQPQHF.